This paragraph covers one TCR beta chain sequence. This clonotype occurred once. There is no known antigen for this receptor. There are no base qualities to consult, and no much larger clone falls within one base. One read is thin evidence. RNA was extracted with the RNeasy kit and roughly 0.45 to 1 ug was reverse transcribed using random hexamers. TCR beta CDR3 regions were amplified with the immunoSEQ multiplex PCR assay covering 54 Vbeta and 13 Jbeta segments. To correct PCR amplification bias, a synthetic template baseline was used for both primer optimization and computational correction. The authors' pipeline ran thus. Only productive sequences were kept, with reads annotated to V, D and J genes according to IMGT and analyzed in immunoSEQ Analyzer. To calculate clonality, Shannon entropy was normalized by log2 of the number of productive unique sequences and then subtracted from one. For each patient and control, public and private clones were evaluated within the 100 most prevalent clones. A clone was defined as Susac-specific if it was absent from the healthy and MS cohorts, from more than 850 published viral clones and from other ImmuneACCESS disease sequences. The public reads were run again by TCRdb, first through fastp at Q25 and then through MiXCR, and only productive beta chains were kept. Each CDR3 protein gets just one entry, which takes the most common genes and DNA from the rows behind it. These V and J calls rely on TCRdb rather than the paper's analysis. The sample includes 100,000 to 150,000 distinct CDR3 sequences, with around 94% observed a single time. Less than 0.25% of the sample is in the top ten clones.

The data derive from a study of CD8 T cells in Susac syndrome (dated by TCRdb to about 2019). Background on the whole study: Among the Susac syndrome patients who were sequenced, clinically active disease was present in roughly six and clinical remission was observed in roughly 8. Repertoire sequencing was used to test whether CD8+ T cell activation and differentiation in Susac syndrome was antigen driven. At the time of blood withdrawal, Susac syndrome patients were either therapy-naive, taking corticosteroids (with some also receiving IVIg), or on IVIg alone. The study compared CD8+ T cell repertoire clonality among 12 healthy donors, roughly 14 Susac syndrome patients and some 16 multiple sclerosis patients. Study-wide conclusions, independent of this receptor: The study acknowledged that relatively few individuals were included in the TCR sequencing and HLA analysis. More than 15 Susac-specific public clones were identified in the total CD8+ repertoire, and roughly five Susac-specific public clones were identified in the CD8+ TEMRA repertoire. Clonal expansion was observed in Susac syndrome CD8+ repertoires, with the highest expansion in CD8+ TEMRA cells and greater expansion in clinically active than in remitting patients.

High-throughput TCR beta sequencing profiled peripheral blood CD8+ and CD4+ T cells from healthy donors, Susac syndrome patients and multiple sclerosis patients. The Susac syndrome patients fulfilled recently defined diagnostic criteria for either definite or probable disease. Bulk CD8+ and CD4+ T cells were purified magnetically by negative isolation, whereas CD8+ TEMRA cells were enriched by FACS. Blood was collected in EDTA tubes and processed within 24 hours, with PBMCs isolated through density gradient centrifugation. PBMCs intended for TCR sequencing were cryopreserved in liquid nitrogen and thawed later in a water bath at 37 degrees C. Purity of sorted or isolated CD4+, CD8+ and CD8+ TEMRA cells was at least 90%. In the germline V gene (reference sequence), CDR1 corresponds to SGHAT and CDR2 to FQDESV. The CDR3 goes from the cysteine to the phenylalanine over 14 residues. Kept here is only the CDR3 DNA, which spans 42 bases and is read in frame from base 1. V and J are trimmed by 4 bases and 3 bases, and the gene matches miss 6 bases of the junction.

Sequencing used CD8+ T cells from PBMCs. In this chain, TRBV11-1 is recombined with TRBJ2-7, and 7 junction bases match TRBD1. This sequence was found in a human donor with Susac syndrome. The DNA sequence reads TGTGCCAGCAGCTCGACAGGGTTTGACTACGAGCAGTACTTC. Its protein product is CASSSTGFDYEQYF.